This TCR beta chain was sequenced during a study of technical replicates of blood from several donors. The table lists this clone with a few counts. Germline V lookup: CDR1 SQVTM, CDR2 ANQGSEA. The CDR3 extends over 12 amino acids. The V gene lost 3 bases and the J gene lost 1 base, with 6 bases spanning the gap. The protocol was immunoSEQ multiplex PCR, while the TCRdb copy is restricted to in-frame clones and leaves out a portion. The table has tens of thousands of clones, around 89% seen once. The V call is TRBV29-1, the J call TRBJ1-1; possible D gene TRBD1, 6 bases. The sequencing sample was made of T cells isolated from PBMCs. This receptor was taken from a human donor in good health. The CDR3 coding sequence is TGCAGCGTTGAGGGACAGAACACTGAAGCTTTCTTT. It encodes CSVEGQNTEAFF.